This note documents a single T cell receptor (beta chain) sequence. CDR1 is ENHRY and CDR2 is SYGVKD in the germline V gene. Between the trimmed V and J ends, which lost 7 bases and 8 bases, there was a span of 18 bases. CDR3 size: 14 residues. This entry comes from a study of tumor and adjacent non-tumor tissue in lung cancer. No cell sorting was done before RNA was extracted from the tissue. TCRbeta libraries were built with three rounds of nested PCR, modified from ARM-PCR. TCRdb passed the multiplex PCR reads through MiXCR, listing each CDR3 protein once. Counted here are 65,000 to 90,000 distinct CDR3 sequences, around 65% occurring once; the ten biggest clones make up approximately 12%.

The chain uses TRBV10-3 and TRBJ2-1, with D perhaps matching TRBD1 (5 bases). The receptor comes from a woman aged 70 to 79 with non-small cell lung cancer. What was sequenced was lung tumor tissue. As DNA, the CDR3 is TGTGCCATCAAAGGGGATAGGGGAACCGATGAGCAGTTCTTC. Translated, it gives CAIKGDRGTDEQFF.